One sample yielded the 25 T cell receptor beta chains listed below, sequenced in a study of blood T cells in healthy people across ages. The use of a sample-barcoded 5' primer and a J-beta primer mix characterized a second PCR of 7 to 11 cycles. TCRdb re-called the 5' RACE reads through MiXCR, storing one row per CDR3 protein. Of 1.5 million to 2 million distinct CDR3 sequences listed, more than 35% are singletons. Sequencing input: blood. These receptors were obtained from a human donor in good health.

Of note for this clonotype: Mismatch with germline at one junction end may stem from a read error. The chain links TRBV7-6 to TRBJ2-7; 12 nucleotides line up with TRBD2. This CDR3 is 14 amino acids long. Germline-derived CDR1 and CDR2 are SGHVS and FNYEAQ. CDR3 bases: TGTGCCAACAGCCCTAGCGGGGGGGCCAAGGAGCAGTACTTC. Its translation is CANSPSGGAKEQYF.

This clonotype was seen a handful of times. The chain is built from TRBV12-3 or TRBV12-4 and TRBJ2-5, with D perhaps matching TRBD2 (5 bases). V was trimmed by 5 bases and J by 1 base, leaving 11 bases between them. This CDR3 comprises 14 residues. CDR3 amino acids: CASSPRVTQETQYF. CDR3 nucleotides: TGTGCCAGCAGTCCGAGGGTAACCCAAGAGACCCAGTACTTC.

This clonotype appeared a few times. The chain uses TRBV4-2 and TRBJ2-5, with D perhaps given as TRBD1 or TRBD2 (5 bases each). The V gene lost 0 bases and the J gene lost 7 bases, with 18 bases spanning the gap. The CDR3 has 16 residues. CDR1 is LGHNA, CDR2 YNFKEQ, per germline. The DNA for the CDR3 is TGTGCCAGCAGCCAAGATAGGGGCCAGGGTGGAGGGACCCAGTACTTC. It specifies CASSQDRGQGGGTQYF.

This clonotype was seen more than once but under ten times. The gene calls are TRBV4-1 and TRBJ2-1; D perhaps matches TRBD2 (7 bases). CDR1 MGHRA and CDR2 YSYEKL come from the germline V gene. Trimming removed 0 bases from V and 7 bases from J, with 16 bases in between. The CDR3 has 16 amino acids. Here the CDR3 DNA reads TGCGCCAGCAGCCAAGATCAGGGAGGGGGTTGGAATGAGCAGTTCTTC. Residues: CASSQDQGGGWNEQFF.

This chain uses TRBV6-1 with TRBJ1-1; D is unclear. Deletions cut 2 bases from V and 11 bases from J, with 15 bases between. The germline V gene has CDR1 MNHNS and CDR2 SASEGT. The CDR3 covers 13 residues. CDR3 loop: CASSEWRESDAFF. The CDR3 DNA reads TGTGCCAGCAGTGAATGGAGGGAAAGCGATGCTTTCTTT.

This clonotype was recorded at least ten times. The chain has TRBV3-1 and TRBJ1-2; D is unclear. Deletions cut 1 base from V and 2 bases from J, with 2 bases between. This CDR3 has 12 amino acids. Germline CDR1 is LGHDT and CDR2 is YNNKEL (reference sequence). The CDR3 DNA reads TGTGCCAGCAGCCAAGGGAACTATGGCTACACCTTC. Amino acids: CASSQGNYGYTF.

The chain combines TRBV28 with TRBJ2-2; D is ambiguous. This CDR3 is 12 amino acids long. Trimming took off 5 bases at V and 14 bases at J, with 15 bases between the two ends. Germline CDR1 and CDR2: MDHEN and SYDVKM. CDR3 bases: TGTGCCAGCAGTCCCCGACTCCCCCCCCTGTTTTTT. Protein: CASSPRLPPLFF.

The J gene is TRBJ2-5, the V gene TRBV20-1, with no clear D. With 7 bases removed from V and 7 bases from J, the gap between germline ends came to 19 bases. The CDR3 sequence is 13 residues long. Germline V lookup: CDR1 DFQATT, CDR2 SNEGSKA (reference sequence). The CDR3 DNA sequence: TGCAGTGTTGGAGCTGCCCCAAGAGGGACCCAGTACTTC. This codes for CSVGAAPRGTQYF.

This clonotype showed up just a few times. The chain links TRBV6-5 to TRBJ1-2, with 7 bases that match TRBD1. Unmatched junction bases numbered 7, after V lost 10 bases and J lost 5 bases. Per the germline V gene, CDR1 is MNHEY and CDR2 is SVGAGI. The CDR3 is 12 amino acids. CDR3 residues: CATRQGLYGYTF. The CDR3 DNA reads TGTGCCACCCGACAGGGCTTATATGGCTACACCTTC.

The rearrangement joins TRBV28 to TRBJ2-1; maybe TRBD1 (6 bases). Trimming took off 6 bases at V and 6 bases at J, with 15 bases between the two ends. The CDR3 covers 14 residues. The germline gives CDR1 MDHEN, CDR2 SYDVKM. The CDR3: CASRETGDINEQFF. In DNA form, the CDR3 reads TGTGCCAGCAGGGAGACAGGAGATATCAATGAGCAGTTCTTC.

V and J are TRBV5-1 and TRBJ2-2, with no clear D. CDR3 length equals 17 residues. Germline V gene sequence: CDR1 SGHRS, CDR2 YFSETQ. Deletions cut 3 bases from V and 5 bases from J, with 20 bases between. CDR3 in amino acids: CASSSSPRSAETGELFF. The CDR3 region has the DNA TGCGCCAGCAGCTCTTCACCTAGGTCAGCTGAGACCGGGGAGCTGTTTTTT. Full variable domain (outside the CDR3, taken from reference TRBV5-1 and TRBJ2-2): KAGVTQTPRYLIKTRGQQVTLSCSPISGHRSVSWYQQTPGQGLQFLFEYFSETQRNKGNFPGRFSGRQFSNSRSEMNVSTLELGDSALYLCASSSSPRSAETGELFFGEGSRLTVL.

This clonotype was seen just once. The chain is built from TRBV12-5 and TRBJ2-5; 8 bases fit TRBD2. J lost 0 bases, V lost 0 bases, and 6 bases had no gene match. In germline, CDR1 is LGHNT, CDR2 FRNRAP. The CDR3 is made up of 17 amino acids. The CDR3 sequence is CASGLVGQRGNQETQYF. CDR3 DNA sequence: TGTGCTAGTGGTTTGGTTGGCCAGCGGGGGAACCAAGAGACCCAGTACTTC.

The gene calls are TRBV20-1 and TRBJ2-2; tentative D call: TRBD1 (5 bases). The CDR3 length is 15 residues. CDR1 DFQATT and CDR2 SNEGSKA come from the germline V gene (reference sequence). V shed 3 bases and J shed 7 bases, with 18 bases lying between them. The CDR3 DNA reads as TGCAGTGCTAGTCCCTCGACAGACGATCGCGGGGAGCTGTTTTTT. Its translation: CSASPSTDDRGELFF.

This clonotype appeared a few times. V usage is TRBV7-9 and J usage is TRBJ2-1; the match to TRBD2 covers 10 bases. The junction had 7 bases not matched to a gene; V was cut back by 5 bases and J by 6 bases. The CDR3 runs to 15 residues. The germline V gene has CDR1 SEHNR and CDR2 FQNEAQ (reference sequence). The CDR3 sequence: CASSPPSGGINEQFF. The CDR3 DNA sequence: TGTGCCAGCAGCCCTCCTAGCGGGGGTATCAATGAGCAGTTCTTC.

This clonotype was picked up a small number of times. The CDR3 bases are TGTGCCATCAGAGACACAGGGGGAAGTGTCGACGAGCAGTACTTC. This codes for CAIRDTGGSVDEQYF. This chain joins TRBV10-3 and TRBJ2-7; TRBD1 agrees at 8 bases. V gave up 6 bases and J gave up 5 bases; unmatched junction bases: 12. The CDR3 consists of 15 residues. Germline V gene sequence: CDR1 ENHRY, CDR2 SYGVKD.

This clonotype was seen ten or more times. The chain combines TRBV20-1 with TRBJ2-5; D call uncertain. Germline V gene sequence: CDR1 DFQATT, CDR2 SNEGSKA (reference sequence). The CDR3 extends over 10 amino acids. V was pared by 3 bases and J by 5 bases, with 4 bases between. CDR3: CSASLETQYF. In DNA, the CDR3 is TGCAGTGCTAGCCTCGAGACCCAGTACTTC.

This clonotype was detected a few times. CDR3 region: CASSLEDGYQPQHF. In DNA, the CDR3 is TGTGCCAGCAGCCTCGAGGACGGGTATCAGCCCCAGCATTTT. The chain couples TRBV7-2 to TRBJ1-5; D uncertain. CDR1 and CDR2 (germline): SGHTA, FQGNSA. The CDR3 sequence is 14 residues long. Trimming stripped 5 bases from V and 5 bases from J, with 13 bases between. Based on the CDR3 plus reference TRBV7-2 and TRBJ1-5, the full variable domain is GAGVSQSPSNKVTEKGKDVELRCDPISGHTALYWYRQSLGQGLEFLIYFQGNSAPDKSGLPSDRFSAERTGGSVSTLTIQRTQQEDSAVYLCASSLEDGYQPQHFGDGTRLSIL.

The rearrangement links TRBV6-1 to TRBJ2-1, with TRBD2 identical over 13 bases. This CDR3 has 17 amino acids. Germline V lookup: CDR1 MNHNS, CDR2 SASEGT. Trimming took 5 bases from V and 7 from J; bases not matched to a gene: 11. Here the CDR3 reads CASSRTSGGPKGNEQFF. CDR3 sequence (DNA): TGTGCCAGCAGTAGGACTAGCGGGGGCCCCAAGGGGAATGAGCAGTTCTTC.

CDR3: CASSLSVTEVKLFF. The CDR3, as DNA: TGTGCCAGCAGCCTCTCGGTGACTGAAGTAAAACTGTTTTTT. The chain combines TRBV4-2 with TRBJ1-4; no clear D. Trimming pared 4 bases from V and 10 bases from J, leaving 16 bases between. Germline-derived CDR1 and CDR2 are LGHNA and YNFKEQ. The CDR3 contains 14 residues.

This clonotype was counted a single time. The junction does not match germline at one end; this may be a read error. The CDR3 here is CASRLGALGETQYF. CDR3 sequence (DNA): TGTGCCAGCAGGTTAGGAGCGTTAGGCGAGACCCAGTACTTC. This chain joins TRBV12-3 or TRBV12-4 and TRBJ2-5; D remains ambiguous. CDR3 size: 14 residues.

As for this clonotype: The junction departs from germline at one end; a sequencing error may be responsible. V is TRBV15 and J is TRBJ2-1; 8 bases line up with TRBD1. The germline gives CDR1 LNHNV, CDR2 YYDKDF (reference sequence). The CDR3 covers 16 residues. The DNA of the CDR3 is TGTGCCGCCAGCAGAGGACAGGGTACTCACTACAATGAGCAGTTCTTC. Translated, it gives CAASRGQGTHYNEQFF.

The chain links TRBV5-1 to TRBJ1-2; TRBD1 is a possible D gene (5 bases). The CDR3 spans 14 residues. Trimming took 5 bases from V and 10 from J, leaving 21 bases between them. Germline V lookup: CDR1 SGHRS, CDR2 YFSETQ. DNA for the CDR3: TGCGCCAGCAGTCTTGGATTACAGGCGGGGGACTACACCTTC. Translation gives CASSLGLQAGDYTF.

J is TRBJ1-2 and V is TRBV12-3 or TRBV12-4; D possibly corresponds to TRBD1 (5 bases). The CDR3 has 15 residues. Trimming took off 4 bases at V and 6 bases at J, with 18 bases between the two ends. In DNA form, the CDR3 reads TGTGCCAGCAGTTCTGGTCGGGGGGTATGGCATGGCTACACCTTC. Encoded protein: CASSSGRGVWHGYTF.

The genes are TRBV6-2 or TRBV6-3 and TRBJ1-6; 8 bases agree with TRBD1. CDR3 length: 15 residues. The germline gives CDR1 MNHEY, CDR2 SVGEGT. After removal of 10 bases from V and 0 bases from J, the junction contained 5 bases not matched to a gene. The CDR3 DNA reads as TGTGCCACTCGACAGGGGCTCTCCTATAATTCACCCCTCCACTTT. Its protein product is CATRQGLSYNSPLHF.

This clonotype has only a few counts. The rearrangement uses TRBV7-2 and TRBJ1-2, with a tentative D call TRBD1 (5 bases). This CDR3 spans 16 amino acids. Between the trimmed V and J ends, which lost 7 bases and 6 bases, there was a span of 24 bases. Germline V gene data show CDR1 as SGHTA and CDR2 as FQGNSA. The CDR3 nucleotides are TGTGCCAGCACCATCCGTGGGGGGGTCGCGATCCATGGCTACACCTTC. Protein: CASTIRGGVAIHGYTF.